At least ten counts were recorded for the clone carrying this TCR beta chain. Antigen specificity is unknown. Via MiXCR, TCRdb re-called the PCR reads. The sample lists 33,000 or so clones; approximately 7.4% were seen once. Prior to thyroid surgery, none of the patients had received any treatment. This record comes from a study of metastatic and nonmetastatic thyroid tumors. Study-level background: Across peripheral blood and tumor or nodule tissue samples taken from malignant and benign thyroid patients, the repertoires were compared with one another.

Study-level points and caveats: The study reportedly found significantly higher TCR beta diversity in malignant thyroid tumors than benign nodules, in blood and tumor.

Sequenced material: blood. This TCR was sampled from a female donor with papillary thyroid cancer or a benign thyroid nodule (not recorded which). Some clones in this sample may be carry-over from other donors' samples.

The CDR3 is CASSVGTGRAFF. For the CDR3, the DNA is TGTGCCAGCAGCGTCGGGACAGGCCGCGCTTTCTTT. V gene TRBV7-9 combines with J gene TRBJ1-1; 8 nucleotides agree with TRBD1. The CDR3 covers 12 residues. Trimming removed 5 bases from V and 11 bases from J; junction bases left unmatched: 7. Germline V gene lookup returns CDR1 SEHNR and CDR2 FQNEAQ (reference sequence).